Each of the 7 T cell receptor beta chains below was sequenced from the same sample in a study of early T cells in non-severe SARS-CoV-2 infection. Each CDR3 protein gets one entry after TCRdb re-called the 5' RACE reads with MiXCR. The repertoire holds some 110,000 distinct CDR3 sequences, with just under 15% as singletons. Material: whole blood. The receptors were gathered from an adult who was a healthcare worker with PCR-confirmed SARS-CoV-2 infection or an uninfected control (not recorded which).

In its sample, this clonotype was seen a few times. The V and J genes are TRBV12-3 or TRBV12-4 and TRBJ2-1, with a possible D match to TRBD2 (6 bases). V lost 4 bases, J lost 0 bases, and 13 bases lay in between. The CDR3 spans 16 residues. The CDR3, as DNA: TGTGCCAGCAGTTGGGGGGTAGTCCCCTCCTACAATGAGCAGTTCTTC. This codes for CASSWGVVPSYNEQFF.

This clonotype has only a few counts. The rearrangement joins TRBV7-9 to TRBJ1-6; no definite D call. CDR3 length: 13 residues. Trimming cost V 1 base and J 14 bases, with 12 bases left between them. Germline V gene lookup returns CDR1 SEHNR and CDR2 FQNEAQ (reference sequence). The CDR3 coding sequence is TGTGCCAGCAGCTTAGGGGATCCAGAAACCCTCCACTTT. Translation: CASSLGDPETLHF. Based on the CDR3 plus reference TRBV7-9 and TRBJ1-6, the full variable domain is DTGVSQNPRHKITKRGQNVTFRCDPISEHNRLYWYRQTLGQGPEFLTYFQNEAQLEKSRLLSDRFSAERPKGSFSTLEIQRTEQGDSAMYLCASSLGDPETLHFGNGTRLTVT.

This clonotype was detected ten times or more. The chain links TRBV6-6 to TRBJ2-3, with 12 bases that match TRBD2. J was trimmed by 6 bases and V by 5 bases; bases with no gene match: 3. Per the germline V gene, CDR1 is MNHNY and CDR2 is SVGAGI (reference sequence). The CDR3 runs 14 residues. CDR3 nucleotide sequence: TGTGCCAGCAGTCCTAGCGGGGGGGCCGATACGCAGTATTTT. Translation: CASSPSGGADTQYF.

This clonotype appeared a few times. This chain links TRBV30 with TRBJ2-3; D possibly corresponds to TRBD2 (6 bases). CDR1 is GTSNPN and CDR2 is SVGIG in the germline V gene (reference sequence). The length of the CDR3 is 12 residues. Trimming removed 8 bases from V and 2 bases from J, with 11 bases in between. Written as DNA, the CDR3 is TGTGCCGGGGAGGTGGCCACAGATACGCAGTATTTT. Amino acid sequence: CAGEVATDTQYF.

This clonotype was counted ten times or more. The V call is TRBV2, the J call TRBJ1-1; no firm D call. Germline loops: CDR1 SNHLY, CDR2 FYNNEI. The germline V and J ends were trimmed by 4 bases and 8 bases, with 8 bases remaining between them. This CDR3 contains 11 residues. CDR3 nucleotide sequence: TGTGCCAGCAGTGGATACGGCGAAGCTTTCTTT. This codes for CASSGYGEAFF.

The V gene is TRBV5-1, the J gene TRBJ1-1; 8 bases are shared with TRBD1. Germline V gene lookup returns CDR1 SGHRS and CDR2 YFSETQ. J was trimmed by 4 bases and V by 2 bases; bases with no gene match: 7. The CDR3 runs to 15 residues. The CDR3 DNA sequence: TGCGCCAGCAGCTTTTCGACAGGGGTGAGCACTGAAGCTTTCTTT. Translating gives CASSFSTGVSTEAFF. The full variable domain, rest sourced from reference TRBV5-1 and TRBJ1-1, is KAGVTQTPRYLIKTRGQQVTLSCSPISGHRSVSWYQQTPGQGLQFLFEYFSETQRNKGNFPGRFSGRQFSNSRSEMNVSTLELGDSALYLCASSFSTGVSTEAFFGQGTRLTVV.

This clonotype was counted ten times or more. This chain links TRBV7-9 with TRBJ2-2; no firm D call. There are 11 residues in the CDR3. Germline CDR1 SEHNR, CDR2 FQNEAQ (reference sequence). The V and J ends lost 1 base and 7 bases respectively, with 1 base between them. CDR3 DNA sequence: TGTGCCAGCAGCTTAGTCGGGGAGCTGTTTTTT. As protein: CASSLVGELFF.